The source of this TCR beta chain is a study of T cell responses to AZD1222 COVID-19 vaccine. As to this clone: Its target is unknown.

Profiling relied on immunoSEQ multiplex PCR, and the TCRdb table lists in-frame clones only, not all of them. The profile shows some 170,000 clones, around 94% of them singletons. The study, taken as a whole, reports: Donors were mostly white British, more females; clonal diversity possibly underestimated. Unmutated regions of variants are reportedly targeted by nearly half of spike-specific TCRs. Recipients of two AZD1222 doses showed rising Spike-specific TCR breadth and depth. The span of vaccine-associated CD4 TCRs extended across spike, with dominance at 160-218 and 743-854.

V lost 4 bases, J lost 2 bases, and 9 bases lay in between. Germline CDR1 and CDR2: SNHLY and FYNNEI. The CDR3 contains 14 residues. The receptor comes from an adult in good health. The starting material was peripheral blood, obtained on day 0 of AZD1222 vaccination. This chain uses TRBV2 with TRBJ1-5; D ambiguous. CDR3 residues: CASSVDSGNQPQHF. In nucleotides, the CDR3 is TGTGCCAGCAGTGTGGATTCGGGCAATCAGCCCCAGCATTTT.